The 4 T cell receptor beta chains given below trace back to one sample, sequenced in a study of response to subunit inactivated influenza vaccine. In TCRdb, the RT-PCR reads were re-called with MiXCR into one record per CDR3 protein. Here the sample spans around 300,000 distinct CDR3 sequences, approximately 20% being singletons. This specimen consisted of PBMCs from blood, obtained less than 22 months after vaccination. The receptors shown here come from a man aged 45 to 75 who received an inactivated influenza vaccine.

This chain joins TRBV5-1 and TRBJ2-1; TRBD1 matches at 7 bases. The trim removed 2 bases at V and 0 bases at J, leaving 2 bases unmatched. The germline V gene has CDR1 SGHRS and CDR2 YFSETQ. This CDR3 has 15 amino acids. The DNA of the CDR3 is TGCGCCAGCAGCTTCACAGGGGACTCCTACAATGAGCAGTTCTTC. Its protein product is CASSFTGDSYNEQFF.

This clonotype was picked up one time. V gene TRBV27 combines with J gene TRBJ2-2; D is possibly TRBD2 (5 bases). Germline CDR1 reads MNHEY; CDR2 reads SMNVEV (reference sequence). This CDR3 spans 15 amino acids. Trimming stripped 5 bases from V and 5 bases from J, with 15 bases between. CDR3: CASSQSAGWTGELFF. CDR3 DNA: TGTGCCAGCAGTCAATCTGCGGGTTGGACCGGGGAGCTGTTTTTT.

This rearrangement joins TRBV11-1 to TRBJ2-5; no firm D call. CDR1 is SGHAT and CDR2 is FQDESV in the germline V gene (reference sequence). Between the trimmed V and J ends, which lost 3 bases and 5 bases, there was a span of 10 bases. The CDR3 is made up of 13 amino acids. CDR3: CASSLDPEETQYF. The CDR3 region has the DNA TGTGCCAGCAGCTTGGATCCTGAGGAGACCCAGTACTTC.

This clonotype has more than one count but fewer than ten. The chain has TRBV18 and TRBJ1-1, with TRBD1 as a possible D gene (6 bases). V was clipped by 3 bases and J by 0 bases, with 20 bases between them. The length of the CDR3 is 18 residues. Germline V lookup: CDR1 KGHSH, CDR2 LQKENI. The CDR3 loop reads CASSPRPGEQGMNTEAFF. For the CDR3, the DNA is TGTGCCAGCTCACCCCGGCCCGGGGAACAGGGAATGAACACTGAAGCTTTCTTT.